Shown below are 25 T cell receptor beta chains from a single sample sequenced in a study of shared clonotypes between healthy human individuals (dated by TCRdb to the early 2020s). To prepare the library, the immunoSEQ multiplex PCR assay was applied. TCRdb carries this immuneACCESS record with in-frame sequences only. Its versions omit some clonotypes, under half of them owing to an unresolved V gene in the studies checked, with the rest unexplained. The sample contains under 2,500,000 clones, roughly 95% of them found a single time. The ten largest make up roughly 0.13% of the sample. The sample comprised naive CD4+ T cells sorted from blood. The cell subset or site label for this specimen denotes: CD45RA+ positively selected. These receptors were obtained from a man between 18 and 35 years old in good health.

The genes are TRBV4-1 and TRBJ2-3; D perhaps matches TRBD1 (5 bases). This CDR3 has 16 residues. Trimming took 2 bases from V and 0 from J, leaving 12 bases between them. Germline-derived CDR1 and CDR2 are MGHRA and YSYEKL. The CDR3 sequence is CASSQKVGASTDTQYF. CDR3 in DNA: TGCGCCAGCAGCCAAAAGGTAGGGGCTAGCACAGATACGCAGTATTTT.

A remark on this clone: Within the sample, other DNA sequences also encode this same CDR3. The rearrangement uses TRBV6-6 and TRBJ1-1; D possibly corresponds to TRBD1 (5 bases). In germline, CDR1 is MNHNY, CDR2 SVGAGI (reference sequence). The CDR3 runs to 14 residues. V dropped 0 bases and J dropped 5 bases, with 10 bases sitting between them. CDR3 loop: CASSYSAGGTEAFF. Here the CDR3 DNA reads TGTGCCAGCAGTTACTCAGCGGGGGGGACTGAAGCTTTCTTT.

The chain is built from TRBV9 and TRBJ2-7, with D perhaps TRBD1 (5 bases). Trimming removed 4 bases at V and 3 bases at J, with 14 bases between. CDR1 and CDR2 (germline): SGDLS, YYNGEE. The CDR3 spans 14 residues. CDR3: CASSPQGHNYEQYF. The CDR3 coding sequence is TGTGCCAGCAGCCCACAAGGACACAACTACGAGCAGTACTTC. Full variable domain (remainder filled in from reference TRBV9 and TRBJ2-7): DSGVTQTPKHLITATGQRVTLRCSPRSGDLSVYWYQQSLDQGLQFLIQYYNGEERAKGNILERFSAQQFPDLHSELNLSSLELGDSALYFCASSPQGHNYEQYFGPGTRLTVT.

The genes are TRBV30 and TRBJ2-3; TRBD1 matches 9 bases. V shed 3 bases and J 5 bases; nucleotides not matched to a gene: 6. The V gene's germline CDR1 is GTSNPN and CDR2 SVGIG (reference sequence). The CDR3 has 14 amino acids. The CDR3 sequence is CAWSFGQGKDTQYF. CDR3 coding DNA: TGTGCCTGGAGCTTCGGACAGGGGAAAGATACGCAGTATTTT.

The CDR3 coding sequence is TGTGCCAGCAGTTTTGGCTTTGGTAACTCCTACGAGCAGTACTTC. Encoded protein: CASSFGFGNSYEQYF. The genes are TRBV28 and TRBJ2-7; D is undetermined. Germline V gene data show CDR1 as MDHEN and CDR2 as SYDVKM. The CDR3 spans 15 residues. V lost 3 bases to trimming and J lost 0 bases, with 12 bases between them.

This clone turned up a few times. The chain uses TRBV7-9 and TRBJ1-1; TRBD1 agrees at 10 bases. Germline lookup yields CDR1 SEHNR and CDR2 FQNEAQ (reference sequence). The CDR3 consists of 16 residues. The trim removed 2 bases at V and 4 bases at J, leaving 7 bases unmatched. The CDR3 region is CASSLSTTGGRTEAFF. The CDR3 DNA is TGTGCCAGCAGCTTATCGACGACAGGGGGCCGCACTGAAGCTTTCTTT.

The chain couples TRBV27 to TRBJ2-2; D might be TRBD2 (5 bases). V lost 5 bases to trimming and J lost 5 bases, with 12 bases between them. The germline CDR1 and CDR2 sequences are MNHEY and SMNVEV (reference sequence). The CDR3 runs to 14 residues. CDR3 sequence: CASSVTSGTGELFF. The CDR3 region has the DNA TGTGCCAGCAGTGTAACTTCGGGGACCGGGGAGCTGTTTTTT.

In this sample, this clone turned up a few times. The V call is TRBV18, the J call TRBJ1-6; D unclear. The germline V gene has CDR1 KGHSH and CDR2 LQKENI. The CDR3 length is 15 residues. The V and J ends lost 3 bases and 3 bases respectively, with 9 bases between them. As DNA, the CDR3 is TGTGCCAGCTCACCCTCAGCGAGCTATAATTCACCCCTCCACTTT. This gives the protein CASSPSASYNSPLHF.

The J gene is TRBJ1-5, the V gene TRBV29-1; D not resolved. Germline CDR1 SQVTM, CDR2 ANQGSEA. Trimming cost V 5 bases and J 5 bases, with 10 bases left between them. The CDR3 is 12 residues long. Here the CDR3 DNA reads TGCAGCGTTCGGCACGGGGATCAGCCCCAGCATTTT. Translation: CSVRHGDQPQHF.

The chain is built from TRBV4-1 and TRBJ1-1; D is unclear. From germline, CDR1 is MGHRA and CDR2 YSYEKL. The CDR3 contains 17 residues. V was trimmed by 0 bases and J by 2 bases, leaving 16 bases between them. DNA of the CDR3: TGCGCCAGCAGCCAAGATCGGGGAGCAGGAGGTAACACTGAAGCTTTCTTT. Encoded protein: CASSQDRGAGGNTEAFF.

The chain carries TRBV12-5 and TRBJ2-5; the match to TRBD1 covers 7 bases. The V and J ends lost 6 bases and 2 bases, in that order; junction bases with no gene match: 6. The CDR3 has 14 amino acids. Germline CDR1 and CDR2: LGHNT and FRNRAP. CDR3 in amino acids: CASGLQGSQETQYF. The CDR3 nucleotides are TGTGCTAGTGGCCTACAGGGGTCACAAGAGACCCAGTACTTC.

This sequence joins TRBV4-1 and TRBJ2-2; tentative D call: TRBD2 (6 bases). CDR3 length: 15 amino acids. Per the germline V gene, CDR1 is MGHRA and CDR2 is YSYEKL. Trimming stripped 4 bases from V and 4 bases from J, with 13 bases between. This CDR3 is CASSPPWGVTGELFF. The CDR3 DNA follows: TGCGCCAGCAGCCCCCCCTGGGGGGTCACCGGGGAGCTGTTTTTT.

The genes are TRBV9 and TRBJ2-3; 7 nucleotides line up with TRBD1. There are 15 residues in the CDR3. V was pared by 3 bases and J by 3 bases, with 7 bases of the junction left unmatched. Germline CDR1 is SGDLS and CDR2 is YYNGEE. The CDR3 reads CASSAHARGTDTQYF. The CDR3 DNA follows: TGTGCCAGCAGCGCCCATGCCAGGGGGACAGATACGCAGTATTTT. Filled out from reference TRBV9 and TRBJ2-3, the complete variable domain reads DSGVTQTPKHLITATGQRVTLRCSPRSGDLSVYWYQQSLDQGLQFLIQYYNGEERAKGNILERFSAQQFPDLHSELNLSSLELGDSALYFCASSAHARGTDTQYFGPGTRLTVL.

The chain employs TRBV4-2 and TRBJ2-7; no firm D call. The V end was cut by 0 bases, the J end by 4 bases, with 13 bases between. This CDR3 spans 15 amino acids. Germline assignment: CDR1 LGHNA and CDR2 YNFKEQ. The CDR3 region is CASSQEGNYPYEQYF. CDR3 sequence (DNA): TGTGCCAGCAGCCAAGAAGGGAACTACCCATACGAGCAGTACTTC.

This chain links TRBV15 with TRBJ2-1, with TRBD1 as a possible D gene (6 bases). Per germline, CDR1 LNHNV and CDR2 YYDKDF (reference sequence). The length of the CDR3 is 14 residues. V was shortened by 5 bases and J by 6 bases, with 14 bases between the two germline ends. The CDR3 bases are TGTGCCACCAGCCAGGGACAAGTCATCAATGAGCAGTTCTTC. Its translation is CATSQGQVINEQFF.

The rearrangement links TRBV11-1 to TRBJ2-1, with 11 bases lining up with TRBD2. CDR3 length: 17 residues. The ends lost 1 base at V and 2 bases at J; junction bases unmatched: 4. Germline-derived CDR1 and CDR2 are SGHAT and FQDESV (reference sequence). For the CDR3, the DNA is TGTGCCAGCAGCTTAGTCCTAGCGGGGGGCGCCTACAATGAGCAGTTCTTC. Protein sequence: CASSLVLAGGAYNEQFF. The full variable domain, its missing parts supplied by reference TRBV11-1 and TRBJ2-1, is EAEVAQSPRYKITEKSQAVAFWCDPISGHATLYWYRQILGQGPELLVQFQDESVVDDSQLPKDRFSAERLKGVDSTLKIQPAELGDSAMYLCASSLVLAGGAYNEQFFGPGTRLTVL.

The rearrangement uses TRBV19 and TRBJ1-5, with a possible D match to TRBD1 (5 bases). V lost 5 bases, J lost 3 bases, and 17 bases lay in between. Germline V lookup: CDR1 LNHDA, CDR2 SQIVND (reference sequence). The CDR3 extends over 16 amino acids. CDR3: CASSRYRSTFNQPQHF. For the CDR3, the DNA is TGTGCCAGTAGTCGGTACAGGAGTACCTTCAATCAGCCCCAGCATTTT.

Comment on this clone: The same CDR3 is also encoded by other DNA sequences in this sample. This chain links TRBV6-1 with TRBJ1-1, with TRBD1 matching over 9 bases. V gave up 6 bases and J gave up 11 bases; unmatched junction bases: 7. Germline CDR1 and CDR2: MNHNS and SASEGT. The CDR3 loop spans 12 amino acids. CDR3 bases: TGTGCCAGCAGGGAGACAGGGGGTAGGGCTTTCTTT. Its translation: CASRETGGRAFF.

The chain recombines TRBV11-3 with TRBJ1-1; D gene ambiguous. This CDR3 comprises 13 residues. Germline CDR1 is SGHNT and CDR2 is YENEEA. V lost 5 bases and J lost 7, with 14 bases in between. CDR3 protein: CASSPRHGVEAFF. CDR3 bases: TGTGCCAGCAGCCCCCGCCACGGGGTTGAAGCTTTCTTT. The whole variable domain, remainder taken from reference TRBV11-3 and TRBJ1-1, is EAGVVQSPRYKIIEKKQPVAFWCNPISGHNTLYWYLQNLGQGPELLIRYENEEAVDDSQLPKDRFSAERLKGVDSTLKIQPAELGDSAVYLCASSPRHGVEAFFGQGTRLTVV.

This clone was seen once. V is TRBV6-1 and J is TRBJ2-3, with D perhaps matching TRBD2 (5 bases). The CDR3 has 14 amino acids. CDR1 MNHNS and CDR2 SASEGT come from the germline V gene. With 6 bases removed from V and 0 bases from J, the gap between germline ends came to 10 bases. The CDR3 here is CASRQERSTDTQYF. For the CDR3, the DNA is TGTGCCAGCAGGCAAGAGCGGAGCACAGATACGCAGTATTTT.

The J gene is TRBJ2-2, the V gene TRBV7-9, with 7 bases matching TRBD2. Losses at the gene ends were 11 bases for V and 4 bases for J; bases not matched to a gene: 10. This CDR3 contains 14 residues. Germline assignment: CDR1 SEHNR and CDR2 FQNEAQ (reference sequence). The CDR3 reads CASSAGVGTGELFF. The CDR3 nucleotides are TGTGCCTCGTCTGCGGGAGTAGGCACCGGGGAGCTGTTTTTT.

J is TRBJ2-5 and V is TRBV9; 15 nucleotides agree with TRBD2. V dropped 4 bases and J dropped 5; count of bases not matched to a gene: 9. Germline CDR1 SGDLS, CDR2 YYNGEE. The CDR3 spans 17 residues. CDR3 protein: CASSRTSGTSGRETQYF. The CDR3 DNA follows: TGTGCCAGCAGCAGGACCTCCGGGACTAGCGGGAGGGAGACCCAGTACTTC.

This chain links TRBV7-2 with TRBJ2-7; D unresolved. Trimming removed 4 bases from V and 7 bases from J, with 11 bases in between. This CDR3 has 12 amino acids. Germline V gene sequence: CDR1 SGHTA, CDR2 FQGNSA. The CDR3 loop is CASSSFPGEQYF. CDR3 nucleotide sequence: TGTGCCAGCAGCTCCTTTCCCGGGGAGCAGTACTTC.

This clone appeared a single time. V gene TRBV6-1 combines with J gene TRBJ2-2; D may be TRBD1 (6 bases). In germline, CDR1 is MNHNS, CDR2 SASEGT. The CDR3 covers 15 residues. Trimming removed 6 bases at V and 0 bases at J, with 11 bases between. As DNA, the CDR3 is TGTGCCAGCAGAGCCGGACAGCCGAACACCGGGGAGCTGTTTTTT. Protein product: CASRAGQPNTGELFF.

The CDR3 is CASSTRQGNSGNTIYF. Here the CDR3 DNA reads TGTGCCAGCAGCACTAGACAGGGTAACTCTGGAAACACCATATATTTT. V is TRBV5-4 and J is TRBJ1-3; 7 nucleotides align to TRBD1. V trimming: 4 bases; J trimming: 0 bases; junction bases outside the gene matches: 7. Germline assignment: CDR1 SGHNT and CDR2 YYREEE (reference sequence). The CDR3 has 16 amino acids.